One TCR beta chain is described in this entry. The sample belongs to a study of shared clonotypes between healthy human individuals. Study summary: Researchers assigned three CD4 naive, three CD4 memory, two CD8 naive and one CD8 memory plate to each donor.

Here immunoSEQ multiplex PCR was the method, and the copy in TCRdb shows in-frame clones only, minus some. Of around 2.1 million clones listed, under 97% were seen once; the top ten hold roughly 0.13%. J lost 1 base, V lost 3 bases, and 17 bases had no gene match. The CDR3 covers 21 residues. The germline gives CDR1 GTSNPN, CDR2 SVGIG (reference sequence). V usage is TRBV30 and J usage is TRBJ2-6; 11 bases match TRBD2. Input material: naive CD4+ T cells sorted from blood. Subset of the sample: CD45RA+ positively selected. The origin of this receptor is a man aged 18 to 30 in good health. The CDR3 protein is CAWSVSRTSGYPESGANVLTF. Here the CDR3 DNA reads TGTGCCTGGAGCGTGTCACGGACTAGCGGGTACCCTGAGTCTGGGGCCAACGTCCTGACTTTC.